This T cell receptor (beta chain) derives from a study of OX40 agonist ivuxolimab in advanced cancers. Study information: Ivuxolimab, which patients received intravenously every 2 weeks, was dosed at 0.01 to 10 mg/kg. Study-level results: Some patients who did not respond also had low normalized T-cell clonal expansion. CD8+ T cells were the subset that, on average, had more expanded clones than CD4+.

CDR1 and CDR2 from the germline V gene are MGHDK and SYGVNS. This CDR3 is built from 16 residues. With V trimmed by 2 bases and J by 5 bases, 8 bases remained unmatched. Patients with a history of autoimmune disease or on systemic immunosuppression were excluded. Data came from immunoSEQ multiplex PCR; TCRdb stores just in-frame clones and leaves some out. The repertoire holds 95,000 to 150,000 clones, with around 95% as singletons. About this clone itself: The target antigen is unknown.

The sequenced sample was CD4+ or CD8+ T cells sorted from blood, obtained in a trial of the OX40 agonist ivuxolimab. This chain joins TRBV25-1 and TRBJ1-4, with 7 positions matching TRBD1. This clonotype was obtained from an adult with an advanced solid tumor such as melanoma, head and neck, liver or kidney cancer. CDR3 nucleotide sequence: TGTGCCAGCAGTGAAAGGGGGGGGACAGAGAATGAAAAACTGTTTTTT. Its translation is CASSERGGTENEKLFF. Filled out from reference TRBV25-1 and TRBJ1-4, the complete variable domain reads EADIYQTPRYLVIGTGKKITLECSQTMGHDKMYWYQQDPGMELHLIHYSYGVNSTEKGDLSSESTVSRIRTEHFPLTLESARPSHTSQYLCASSERGGTENEKLFFGSGTQLSVL.